What follows is one T cell receptor beta chain and its context. This specimen comes from a study of sequential checkpoint blockade in melanoma. Sequenced by immunoSEQ multiplex PCR; TCRdb stores in-frame clones only, minus some. This sample has more than 7,500 clones, with around 52% found just once. Germline V gene sequence: CDR1 MNHEY, CDR2 SMNVEV (reference sequence). The CDR3 totals 15 residues. V was trimmed by 6 bases and J by 7 bases, leaving 16 bases between them. Treatment here: randomized to nivolumab then ipilimumab (arm A) or the reverse (arm B). Sequenced here: CD8+ T cells sorted from blood (inferred from file names), sampled from a patient given nivolumab and ipilimumab in sequence. The genes are TRBV27 and TRBJ1-6; possible D gene TRBD1, 5 bases. This receptor was taken from a human donor with melanoma. The CDR3: CASSPQVPGNSPLHF. Written as DNA, the CDR3 is TGTGCCAGCAGCCCACAGGTCCCCGGCAATTCACCCCTCCACTTT.